These 10 T cell receptor beta chains came from one sample sequenced in a study of blood T cell repertoires in COVID-19. Using immunoSEQ multiplex PCR, the repertoire was profiled, and TCRdb retains in-frame clones only, with some absent. The table lists 150,000 to 190,000 clones, roughly 72% of them singletons. Sample: peripheral blood. All receptors derive from an elderly woman with acute or convalescent COVID-19.

The V call is TRBV18, the J call TRBJ2-5, with D unclear. Germline-derived CDR1 and CDR2 are KGHSH and LQKENI. The germline V and J ends were trimmed by 3 bases and 5 bases, with 13 bases remaining between them. The CDR3 totals 14 residues. The CDR3 protein is CASSPGPNTETQYF. CDR3 DNA sequence: TGTGCCAGCTCACCGGGCCCGAATACGGAGACCCAGTACTTC.

The chain carries TRBV7-2 and TRBJ2-3; 11 bases match TRBD2. Germline values: CDR1 SGHTA, CDR2 FQGNSA. The length of the CDR3 is 17 residues. With 5 bases clipped from V and 6 bases from J, the junction kept 13 bases outside the gene matches. The CDR3 spells CASSRFAATSGVDTQYF. In nucleotides, the CDR3 is TGTGCCAGCAGCCGGTTCGCCGCGACTAGCGGGGTGGATACGCAGTATTTT. Complete variable domain (other parts from reference TRBV7-2 and TRBJ2-3): GAGVSQSPSNKVTEKGKDVELRCDPISGHTALYWYRQSLGQGLEFLIYFQGNSAPDKSGLPSDRFSAERTGGSVSTLTIQRTQQEDSAVYLCASSRFAATSGVDTQYFGPGTRLTVL.

The J gene is TRBJ2-2, the V gene TRBV5-1; the match to TRBD2 covers 7 bases. There are 16 residues in the CDR3. Unmatched junction bases numbered 6, after V lost 3 bases and J lost 1 base. The germline V gene encodes CDR1 SGHRS and CDR2 YFSETQ. The CDR3 is CASSSAGTKNTGELFF. The CDR3 nucleotides are TGCGCCAGCAGCTCCGCCGGGACTAAGAACACCGGGGAGCTGTTTTTT.

This rearrangement joins TRBV20-1 to TRBJ2-7; D is ambiguous. This CDR3 is built from 12 residues. The germline V and J ends were trimmed by 3 bases and 1 base, with 7 bases remaining between them. In germline, CDR1 is DFQATT, CDR2 SNEGSKA (reference sequence). CDR3 sequence: CSASRLSYEQYF. In nucleotides, the CDR3 is TGCAGTGCTAGTCGGTTGTCCTACGAGCAGTACTTC.

This clone was recorded only once. The gene calls are TRBV7-2 and TRBJ2-1, with D perhaps matching TRBD2 (6 bases). The CDR3 length is 15 residues. Germline V gives CDR1 SGHTA, CDR2 FQGNSA. Trimming took 5 bases from V and 1 from J, leaving 12 bases between them. Here the CDR3 DNA reads TGTGCCAGCAGCCGTGTACGGGAGTCCTACAATGAGCAGTTCTTC. Its protein is CASSRVRESYNEQFF.

This clone was counted between two and nine times. This sequence joins TRBV7-3 and TRBJ2-7, with D possibly TRBD1 on 6 matching bases. Trimming removed 3 bases at V and 2 bases at J, with 11 bases between. CDR3 length: 14 amino acids. Germline-derived CDR1 and CDR2 are SGHTA and FQGTGA. CDR3 sequence: CASSLGTIPYEQYF. Written as DNA, the CDR3 is TGTGCCAGCAGCTTGGGGACAATCCCCTACGAGCAGTACTTC.

The chain couples TRBV7-8 to TRBJ1-2, with TRBD1 identical over 7 bases. This CDR3 contains 14 residues. The V gene's germline CDR1 is SGHVS and CDR2 FQNEAQ. V was clipped by 1 base and J by 6 bases; unmatched bases: 5. DNA for the CDR3: TGTGCCAGCAGCTTAGGGCTCGACAGGGATGGCTACACCTTC. This translates into CASSLGLDRDGYTF.

The chain has TRBV11-3 and TRBJ2-7, with 9 bases identical to TRBD2. V was clipped by 6 bases and J by 3 bases; unmatched bases: 3. There are 13 residues in the CDR3. Per the germline V gene, CDR1 is SGHNT and CDR2 is YENEEA. Written as DNA, the CDR3 is TGTGCCAGCAGTAGCGGGAGCCTCTACGAGCAGTACTTC. The encoded protein is CASSSGSLYEQYF.

The genes are TRBV7-2 and TRBJ2-3; D perhaps matches TRBD1 (5 bases). V gave up 5 bases and J gave up 3 bases, with 12 bases separating them. There are 14 residues in the CDR3. Germline V gives CDR1 SGHTA, CDR2 FQGNSA. CDR3 loop: CASSLDRRTDTQYF. CDR3 DNA sequence: TGTGCCAGCAGCCTAGACAGAAGAACAGATACGCAGTATTTT.

CDR3 region: CASSEAGTSGYEQYF. CDR3 DNA: TGCGCCAGCAGTGAAGCCGGGACTAGCGGATACGAGCAGTACTTC. The chain links TRBV10-1 to TRBJ2-7; the match to TRBD2 covers 11 bases. Germline V gene lookup returns CDR1 WNHNN and CDR2 SYGVQD (reference sequence). The J segment lost 4 bases and the V segment lost 3 bases, leaving 5 bases of the junction unmatched. This CDR3 is 15 amino acids long.